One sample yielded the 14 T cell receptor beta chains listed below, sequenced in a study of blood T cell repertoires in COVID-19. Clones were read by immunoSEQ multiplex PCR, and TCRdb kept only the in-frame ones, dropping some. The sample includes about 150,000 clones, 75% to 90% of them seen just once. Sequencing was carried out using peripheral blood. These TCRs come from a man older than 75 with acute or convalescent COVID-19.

This CDR3 reads CASSLVWGQETQYF. CDR3 nucleotide sequence: TGCGCCAGCAGCTTGGTCTGGGGCCAAGAGACCCAGTACTTC. V and J are TRBV5-1 and TRBJ2-7; D is unresolved. The DNA end lines up better with TRBJ2-5; the J call may be wrong. The germline V gene has CDR1 SGHRS and CDR2 YFSETQ. This CDR3 contains 14 residues.

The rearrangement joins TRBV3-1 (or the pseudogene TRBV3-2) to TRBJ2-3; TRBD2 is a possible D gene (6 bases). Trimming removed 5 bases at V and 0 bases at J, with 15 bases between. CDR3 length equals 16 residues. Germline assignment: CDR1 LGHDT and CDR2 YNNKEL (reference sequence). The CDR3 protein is CASSVISGGSTDTQYF. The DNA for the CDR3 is TGTGCCAGCAGCGTTATTAGCGGAGGAAGCACAGATACGCAGTATTTT.

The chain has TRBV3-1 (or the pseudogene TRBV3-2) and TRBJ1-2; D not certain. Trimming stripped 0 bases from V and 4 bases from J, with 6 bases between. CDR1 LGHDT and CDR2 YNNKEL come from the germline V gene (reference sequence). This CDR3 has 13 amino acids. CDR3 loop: CASSQEGTYGYTF. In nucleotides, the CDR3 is TGTGCCAGCAGCCAAGAGGGCACCTATGGCTACACCTTC.

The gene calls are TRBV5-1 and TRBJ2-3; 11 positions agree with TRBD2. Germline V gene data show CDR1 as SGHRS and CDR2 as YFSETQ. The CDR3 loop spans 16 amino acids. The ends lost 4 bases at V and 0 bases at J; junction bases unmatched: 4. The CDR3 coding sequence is TGCGCCAGCAGCCAGGGACTAGCGGTTAGCACAGATACGCAGTATTTT. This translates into CASSQGLAVSTDTQYF.

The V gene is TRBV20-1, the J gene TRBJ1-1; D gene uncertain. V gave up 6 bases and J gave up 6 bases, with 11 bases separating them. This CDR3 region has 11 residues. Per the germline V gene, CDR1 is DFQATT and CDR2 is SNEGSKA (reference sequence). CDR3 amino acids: CSASRGSEAFF. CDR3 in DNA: TGCAGTGCGAGTAGAGGTTCTGAAGCTTTCTTT.

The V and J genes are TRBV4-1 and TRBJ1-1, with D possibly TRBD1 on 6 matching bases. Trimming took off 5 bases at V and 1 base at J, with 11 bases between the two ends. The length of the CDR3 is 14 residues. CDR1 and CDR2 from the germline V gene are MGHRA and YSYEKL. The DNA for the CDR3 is TGCGCCAGCAGCACCCTACAGGGGAACACTGAAGCTTTCTTT. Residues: CASSTLQGNTEAFF.

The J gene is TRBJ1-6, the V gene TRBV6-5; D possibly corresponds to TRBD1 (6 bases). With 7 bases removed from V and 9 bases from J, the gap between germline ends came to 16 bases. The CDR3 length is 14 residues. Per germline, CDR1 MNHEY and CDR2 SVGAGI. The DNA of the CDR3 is TGTGCCAGCACCAAAACGTCAGGGGTTTCACCCCTCCACTTT. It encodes CASTKTSGVSPLHF.

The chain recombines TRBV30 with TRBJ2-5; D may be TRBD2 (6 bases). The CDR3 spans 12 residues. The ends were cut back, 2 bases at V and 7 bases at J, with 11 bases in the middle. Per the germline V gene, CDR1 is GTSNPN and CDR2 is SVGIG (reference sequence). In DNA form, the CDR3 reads TGTGCCTGGAGTCCCCGGGGGAGGACCCAGTACTTC. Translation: CAWSPRGRTQYF.

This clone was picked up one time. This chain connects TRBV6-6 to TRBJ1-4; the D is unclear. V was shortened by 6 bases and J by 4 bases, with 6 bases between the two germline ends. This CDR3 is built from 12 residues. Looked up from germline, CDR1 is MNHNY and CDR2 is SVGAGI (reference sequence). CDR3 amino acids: CASRYSNEKLFF. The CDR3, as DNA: TGTGCCAGCAGATATAGTAATGAAAAACTGTTTTTT.

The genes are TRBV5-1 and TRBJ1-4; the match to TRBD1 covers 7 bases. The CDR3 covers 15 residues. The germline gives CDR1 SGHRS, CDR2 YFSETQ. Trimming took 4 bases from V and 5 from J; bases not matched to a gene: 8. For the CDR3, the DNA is TGCGCCAGCAGCCTATACAGGGGTTCGAATGAAAAACTGTTTTTT. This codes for CASSLYRGSNEKLFF. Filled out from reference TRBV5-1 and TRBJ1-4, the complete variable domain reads KAGVTQTPRYLIKTRGQQVTLSCSPISGHRSVSWYQQTPGQGLQFLFEYFSETQRNKGNFPGRFSGRQFSNSRSEMNVSTLELGDSALYLCASSLYRGSNEKLFFGSGTQLSVL.

As DNA, the CDR3 is TGCAGCGTAGAGTTAGCCAAAAACATTCAGTACTTC. It encodes CSVELAKNIQYF. The chain carries TRBV29-1 and TRBJ2-4, with D unclear. The CDR3 has 12 amino acids. The V and J ends lost 6 bases and 0 bases respectively, with 6 bases between them. In germline, CDR1 is SQVTM, CDR2 ANQGSEA.

The CDR3 loop reads CASSLGQGTHTDTQYF. The CDR3 DNA reads as TGTGCCAGCAGCTTGGGACAGGGCACACACACAGATACGCAGTATTTT. The V and J genes are TRBV5-6 and TRBJ2-3; 7 bases align to TRBD1. CDR1 SGHDT and CDR2 YYEEEE come from the germline V gene. With 0 bases clipped from V and 2 bases from J, the junction kept 6 bases outside the gene matches. This CDR3 contains 16 residues. The variable domain in full, completed from reference TRBV5-6 and TRBJ2-3, reads DAGVTQSPTHLIKTRGQQVTLRCSPKSGHDTVSWYQQALGQGPQFIFQYYEEEERQRGNFPDRFSGHQFPNYSSELNVNALLLGDSALYLCASSLGQGTHTDTQYFGPGTRLTVL.

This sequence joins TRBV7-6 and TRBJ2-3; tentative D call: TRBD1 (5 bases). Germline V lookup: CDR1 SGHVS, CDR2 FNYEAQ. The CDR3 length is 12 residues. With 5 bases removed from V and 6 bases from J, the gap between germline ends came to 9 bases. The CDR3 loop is CASSMAGDTQYF. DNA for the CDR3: TGTGCCAGCAGCATGGCAGGGGATACGCAGTATTTT.

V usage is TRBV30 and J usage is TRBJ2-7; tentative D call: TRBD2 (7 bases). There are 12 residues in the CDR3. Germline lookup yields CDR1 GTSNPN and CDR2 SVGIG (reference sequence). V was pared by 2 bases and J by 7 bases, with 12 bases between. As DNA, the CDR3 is TGTGCCTGGAGTCCGGGGGGCCGAGAGCAGTACTTC. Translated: CAWSPGGREQYF.